These 28 T cell receptor beta chains were sequenced from one sample in a study of beta chain features in type 1 diabetes (dated by TCRdb to about 2018). The method was the immunoSEQ multiplex PCR assay. All of the isolated RNA was reverse transcribed with the High Capacity cDNA Reverse Transcription Kit, so expressed TCRB transcripts were sequenced. TCRdb holds this immuneACCESS table with in-frame rearrangements only. Some clones are missing; in checked studies, unresolved V genes explain under half, and the rest has no known cause. This sample has about 400,000 clones in its table, and around 13% of those were observed once. Roughly 0.015% of the sample lies in the top ten. The sample was naive CD4+ T cells from blood. What this sample's cell subset or site label stands for: true naive CD4+ T cells. The source of these receptors is a man younger than 35 in good health.

This clone has more than one count but fewer than ten. The genes are TRBV28 and TRBJ1-5, with 9 bases that match TRBD1. The V gene end was trimmed by 4 bases and the J gene end by 7 bases; junction bases not matched to a gene: 8. In germline, CDR1 is MDHEN, CDR2 SYDVKM. CDR3 length equals 15 residues. The CDR3 DNA reads as TGTGCCAGCAGTTCGGGGGACAGGGTAAGACAGCCCCAGCATTTT. Its protein product is CASSSGDRVRQPQHF.

The chain combines TRBV9 with TRBJ1-5; D may be TRBD1 (5 bases). CDR3 length: 14 residues. The germline V and J ends were trimmed by 2 bases and 2 bases, with 8 bases remaining between them. Germline V gene data show CDR1 as SGDLS and CDR2 as YYNGEE. Here the CDR3 DNA reads TGTGCCAGCAGCGTTTTAGGGGGCAATCAGCCCCAGCATTTT. Amino acids: CASSVLGGNQPQHF.

The V and J genes are TRBV7-3 and TRBJ2-1; 7 nucleotides match TRBD2. CDR1 and CDR2 from the germline V gene are SGHTA and FQGTGA. The CDR3 contains 16 residues. J gave up 6 bases and V 4 bases, and 12 bases lay outside the gene matches. Written as DNA, the CDR3 is TGTGCCAGCAGCTCCTGGGGGGGACCCGGGGGCAATGAGCAGTTCTTC. Protein product: CASSSWGGPGGNEQFF.

The V and J genes are TRBV5-6 and TRBJ2-1; D unresolved. Trimming left V 0 bases short and J 1 base short, with 17 bases between. The germline gives CDR1 SGHDT, CDR2 YYEEEE. This CDR3 contains 18 residues. In DNA, the CDR3 is TGTGCCAGCAGCTTGGTCAGACTTAGAGCTGGGTCCTACAATGAGCAGTTCTTC. This translates into CASSLVRLRAGSYNEQFF.

A few counts support this clone. The rearrangement links TRBV27 to TRBJ2-2; the D gene is possibly TRBD2 (6 bases). Germline lookup yields CDR1 MNHEY and CDR2 SMNVEV (reference sequence). The CDR3 is 13 residues long. V lost 4 bases and J lost 5, with 8 bases in between. CDR3 amino acids: CASSSGVTGELFF. Written as DNA, the CDR3 is TGTGCCAGCAGTTCGGGGGTTACCGGGGAGCTGTTTTTT.

The chain recombines TRBV28 with TRBJ2-7, with D possibly being TRBD2 (5 bases). The CDR3 is 16 residues long. The V gene's germline CDR1 is MDHEN and CDR2 SYDVKM. The ends were cut back, 8 bases at V and 1 base at J, with 21 bases in the middle. The CDR3 is CASGPGGLSRSYEQYF. The CDR3 DNA reads as TGTGCCAGCGGTCCCGGAGGACTTTCGCGGTCCTACGAGCAGTACTTC.

This clone was picked up one time. The rearrangement links TRBV4-3 to TRBJ1-5; no firm D call. Germline loops: CDR1 LGHNA, CDR2 YSLEER. The CDR3 sequence is 15 residues long. Trimming stripped 2 bases from V and 1 base from J, with 9 bases between. CDR3 in amino acids: CASSQWRMSNQPQHF. CDR3 DNA sequence: TGCGCCAGCAGCCAATGGAGGATGAGCAATCAGCCCCAGCATTTT.

The J gene is TRBJ2-5, the V gene TRBV7-2, with D perhaps matching TRBD2 (6 bases). The germline V and J ends were trimmed by 1 base and 4 bases, with 13 bases remaining between them. Germline loops: CDR1 SGHTA, CDR2 FQGNSA. The CDR3 sequence is 15 residues long. CDR3: CASSLDGGISETQYF. Here the CDR3 DNA reads TGTGCCAGCAGCTTAGATGGGGGGATCTCAGAGACCCAGTACTTC.

J is TRBJ1-1 and V is TRBV9; D is undetermined. CDR3 length equals 14 residues. Trimming stripped 3 bases from V and 5 bases from J, with 14 bases between. Per the germline V gene, CDR1 is SGDLS and CDR2 is YYNGEE. This chain's CDR3 is CASSEPGRETEAFF. CDR3 sequence (DNA): TGTGCCAGCAGCGAACCGGGCCGGGAGACTGAAGCTTTCTTT.

This clone was recorded a few times. This chain joins TRBV4-1 and TRBJ1-2; D uncertain. The CDR3 has 16 residues. The V gene lost 5 bases and the J gene lost 5 bases, with 21 bases spanning the gap. Per the germline V gene, CDR1 is MGHRA and CDR2 is YSYEKL. CDR3 protein: CASSNKPLTAGYGYTF. The CDR3 coding sequence is TGCGCCAGCAGCAACAAACCGCTGACGGCCGGGTATGGCTACACCTTC.

This clone was found a few times. CDR3 residues: CASSQARTSGPSTDTQYF. CDR3 nucleotides: TGCGCCAGCAGCCAAGCCAGGACTAGCGGCCCTAGCACAGATACGCAGTATTTT. J is TRBJ2-3 and V is TRBV4-3, with TRBD2 matching 10 bases. Unmatched junction bases numbered 7, after V lost 1 base and J lost 0 bases. The CDR3 is 18 residues long. Germline CDR1 LGHNA, CDR2 YSLEER.

This clone was observed a handful of times. The chain employs TRBV9 and TRBJ2-7; a weak D match, TRBD1 (5 bases). From germline, CDR1 is SGDLS and CDR2 YYNGEE. The length of the CDR3 is 14 residues. V shed 4 bases and J shed 2 bases, with 13 bases lying between them. CDR3 residues: CASSPDTGAYEQYF. CDR3 coding DNA: TGTGCCAGCAGCCCGGACACTGGGGCCTACGAGCAGTACTTC.

This clone was detected a few times. The chain recombines TRBV4-2 with TRBJ2-2, with D unresolved. The germline V and J ends were trimmed by 0 bases and 6 bases, with 8 bases remaining between them. The CDR3 length is 14 residues. Germline V gives CDR1 LGHNA, CDR2 YNFKEQ. CDR3 nucleotides: TGTGCCAGCAGCCAAGATCGAGAGGCCGGGGAGCTGTTTTTT. Translating gives CASSQDREAGELFF.

This clone has more than one count but fewer than ten. The chain recombines TRBV9 with TRBJ2-1; possibly TRBD1 for D (5 bases). V was trimmed by 0 bases and J by 0 bases, leaving 7 bases between them. Germline V CDR1 and CDR2: SGDLS, YYNGEE. The CDR3 totals 15 residues. In nucleotides, the CDR3 is TGTGCCAGCAGCGTAGTGGGGCGCTCCTACAATGAGCAGTTCTTC. Encoded protein: CASSVVGRSYNEQFF.

This clone was found a few times. The chain employs TRBV18 and TRBJ2-5, with TRBD1 as a possible D gene (5 bases). The J call is doubtful: the DNA matches TRBJ2-7 better. The CDR3 totals 16 residues. Germline CDR1 is KGHSH and CDR2 is LQKENI. Written as DNA, the CDR3 is TGTGCCAGCTCACCACTTCCGACACAGGCCTCTATCGAGCAGTACTTC. It translates to CASSPLPTQASIEQYF.

In its sample, this clone was seen a few times. The chain combines TRBV9 with TRBJ2-2, with 8 bases that match TRBD1. This CDR3 is 16 amino acids long. Germline V gene data show CDR1 as SGDLS and CDR2 as YYNGEE. The V gene end was trimmed by 6 bases and the J gene end by 3 bases; junction bases not matched to a gene: 10. The CDR3 loop is CASIRQGLKYTGELFF. In nucleotides, the CDR3 is TGTGCCAGCATTCGACAGGGGTTGAAGTACACCGGGGAGCTGTTTTTT.

This chain links TRBV28 with TRBJ2-7; 10 nucleotides line up with TRBD2. Germline V gives CDR1 MDHEN, CDR2 SYDVKM. The CDR3 runs 15 residues. J was trimmed by 2 bases and V by 8 bases; bases with no gene match: 9. The CDR3 protein is CASHSGAGGTYEQYF. The DNA of the CDR3 is TGTGCCAGCCATTCAGGAGCGGGAGGGACCTACGAGCAGTACTTC.

The sample holds a few counts of this clone. At one end, the junction sequence differs from germline, possibly due to a read error. V gene TRBV28 combines with J gene TRBJ1-1, with 8 nucleotides matching TRBD1. Germline V gene lookup returns CDR1 MDHEN and CDR2 SYDVKM. CDR3 length: 14 amino acids. The CDR3 loop reads CASSLYPGTGYLWF. The CDR3 DNA reads as TGTGCCAGCAGTTTATATCCCGGGACAGGCTATCTTTGGTTT. The complete variable domain, with remaining parts taken from reference TRBV28 and TRBJ1-1, reads DVKVTQSSRYLVKRTGEKVFLECVQDMDHENMFWYRQDPGLGLRLIYFSYDVKMKEKGDIPEGYSVSREKKERFSLILESASTNQTSMYLCASSLYPGTGYLWFGQGTRLTVV.

This chain connects TRBV28 to TRBJ1-2; D not resolved. V was shortened by 3 bases and J by 0 bases, with 14 bases between the two germline ends. Germline values: CDR1 MDHEN, CDR2 SYDVKM. The CDR3 consists of 16 residues. The CDR3 reads CASSLSPVNPNYGYTF. The CDR3 coding sequence is TGTGCCAGCAGTTTGAGTCCCGTGAATCCTAACTATGGCTACACCTTC.

The chain couples TRBV27 to TRBJ1-6; D uncertain. The V and J ends lost 2 bases and 10 bases respectively, with 12 bases between them. The germline V gene encodes CDR1 MNHEY and CDR2 SMNVEV (reference sequence). The CDR3 covers 14 residues. This CDR3 is CASSLRGFGSPLHF. CDR3 sequence (DNA): TGTGCCAGCAGTTTACGCGGTTTCGGATCACCCCTCCACTTT.

This sequence joins TRBV10-3 and TRBJ2-1; 16 bases map to TRBD2. This CDR3 contains 17 residues. V was clipped by 6 bases and J by 2 bases; unmatched bases: 4. Per germline, CDR1 ENHRY and CDR2 SYGVKD. The CDR3 region has the DNA TGTGCCATCAGCGCCGGGACTAGCGGGGGGGCCTACAATGAGCAGTTCTTC. Translation: CAISAGTSGGAYNEQFF.

The chain employs TRBV10-3 and TRBJ2-7; tentatively, D is TRBD2 (6 bases). Germline CDR1 is ENHRY and CDR2 is SYGVKD. The CDR3 consists of 11 residues. V was clipped by 6 bases and J by 5 bases, with 8 bases between them. CDR3: CAIRGGDEQYF. CDR3 sequence (DNA): TGTGCCATCAGGGGGGGAGACGAGCAGTACTTC.

V and J are TRBV30 and TRBJ1-6; no clear D. Trimming stripped 5 bases from V and 6 bases from J, with 11 bases between. Germline assignment: CDR1 GTSNPN and CDR2 SVGIG (reference sequence). This CDR3 contains 13 residues. Here the CDR3 DNA reads TGTGCCTGGGCCGGGAGCTTTAATTCACCCCTCCACTTT. Protein sequence: CAWAGSFNSPLHF.

The V call is TRBV6-1, the J call TRBJ1-2; D is perhaps TRBD1 (6 bases). The germline V and J ends were trimmed by 11 bases and 5 bases, with 15 bases remaining between them. CDR1 and CDR2 from the germline V gene are MNHNS and SASEGT. The CDR3 consists of 12 residues. CDR3 in amino acids: CALGGEFYGYTF. The CDR3 nucleotides are TGTGCCTTAGGGGGGGAGTTTTATGGCTACACCTTC.

The rearrangement joins TRBV15 to TRBJ2-1; 7 nucleotides match TRBD1. Germline V CDR1 and CDR2: LNHNV, YYDKDF (reference sequence). This CDR3 has 15 amino acids. V lost 5 bases and J lost 3; bases outside the gene matches: 7. The DNA for the CDR3 is TGTGCCACCAGCTCCCGGGACAGAGGCTACAATGAGCAGTTCTTC. This translates into CATSSRDRGYNEQFF.

The chain recombines TRBV4-1 with TRBJ1-2, with D hard to call. V was trimmed by 0 bases and J by 0 bases, leaving 11 bases between them. CDR3 length: 16 amino acids. CDR1 and CDR2 from the germline V gene are MGHRA and YSYEKL. The CDR3 DNA reads as TGCGCCAGCAGCCAAGATTCTACAGCAGCTAACTATGGCTACACCTTC. Translated: CASSQDSTAANYGYTF.

This clone was found a few times. This rearrangement joins TRBV7-2 to TRBJ1-5; D is possibly TRBD1 (6 bases). Trimming left V 0 bases short and J 7 bases short, with 13 bases between. CDR3 length: 15 residues. CDR1 SGHTA and CDR2 FQGNSA come from the germline V gene. The CDR3 DNA reads TGTGCCAGCAGCTTAGCGGCGGGGGCGGGGCAGCCCCAGCATTTT. This codes for CASSLAAGAGQPQHF.

This clone has only a few counts. The chain has TRBV18 and TRBJ2-2; 7 bases are a match to TRBD1. CDR3 length: 14 residues. The V gene end was trimmed by 3 bases and the J gene end by 6 bases; junction bases not matched to a gene: 4. Germline V lookup: CDR1 KGHSH, CDR2 LQKENI. This CDR3 is CASSPKGQAGELFF. For the CDR3, the DNA is TGTGCCAGCTCACCGAAAGGACAGGCCGGGGAGCTGTTTTTT.